Each of the 9 T cell receptor beta chains below was sequenced from the same sample in a study of cytomegalovirus exposure and HLA in healthy donors. A multiplex PCR was run with 60 Vbeta primers and 13 Jbeta primers. Profiled with immunoSEQ multiplex PCR; TCRdb holds only in-frame clones, not every one. This sample contains tens of thousands of clones. The sequencing sample was made of PBMCs. The receptors here all came from a man in his forties or fifties in good health and CMV-seropositive.

The chain is built from TRBV5-1 and TRBJ2-5; 8 bases line up with TRBD1. CDR1 and CDR2 from the germline V gene are SGHRS and YFSETQ. The CDR3 extends over 14 amino acids. The J segment lost 5 bases and the V segment lost 3 bases, leaving 6 bases of the junction unmatched. The CDR3 coding sequence is TGCGCCAGCAGCTGGACAGGGTTTCGGGAGACCCAGTACTTC. The encoded protein is CASSWTGFRETQYF. Drawing the rest from reference TRBV5-1 and TRBJ2-5, the complete variable domain is KAGVTQTPRYLIKTRGQQVTLSCSPISGHRSVSWYQQTPGQGLQFLFEYFSETQRNKGNFPGRFSGRQFSNSRSEMNVSTLELGDSALYLCASSWTGFRETQYFGPGTRLLVL.

Concerning this clone: The same CDR3 also results from other DNA sequences found in this sample. The gene calls are TRBV11-2 and TRBJ1-1; possibly TRBD1 for D (6 bases). Trimming took 3 bases from V and 1 from J, leaving 6 bases between them. The V gene's germline CDR1 is SGHAT and CDR2 FQNNGV. The CDR3 covers 13 residues. For the CDR3, the DNA is TGTGCCAGCAGCTTGGGACAGAACACTGAAGCTTTCTTT. This encodes CASSLGQNTEAFF.

The rearrangement joins TRBV5-1 to TRBJ1-1, with unresolved D. The germline CDR1 and CDR2 sequences are SGHRS and YFSETQ. This CDR3 spans 15 amino acids. The germline V and J ends were trimmed by 0 bases and 3 bases, with 12 bases remaining between them. DNA of the CDR3: TGCGCCAGCAGCTTGGCCGGGAGCCCAGACACTGAAGCTTTCTTT. Protein sequence: CASSLAGSPDTEAFF.

The chain recombines TRBV6-5 with TRBJ2-3, with 7 positions matching TRBD2. There are 16 residues in the CDR3. V was pared by 0 bases and J by 0 bases, with 3 bases of the junction left unmatched. CDR1 is MNHEY and CDR2 is SVGAGI in the germline V gene. CDR3 loop: CASSYSQAGSTDTQYF. As DNA, the CDR3 is TGTGCCAGCAGTTACTCGCAAGCGGGAAGCACAGATACGCAGTATTTT.

V usage is TRBV7-9 and J usage is TRBJ2-5; 14 bases fit TRBD2. Germline CDR1 is SEHNR and CDR2 is FQNEAQ (reference sequence). J lost 0 bases, V lost 5 bases, and 5 bases had no gene match. This CDR3 contains 17 residues. DNA for the CDR3: TGTGCCAGCAGCAAGGGACTAGCGGGAGTGAACCAAGAGACCCAGTACTTC. Translated, it gives CASSKGLAGVNQETQYF.

The gene calls are TRBV28 and TRBJ1-3; TRBD1 might be the D (5 bases). The V end lost 3 bases, the J end lost 4 bases, and 13 bases lay between the germline ends. From germline, CDR1 is MDHEN and CDR2 SYDVKM. This CDR3 comprises 15 residues. CDR3: CASSFRGLPGNTIYF. CDR3 sequence (DNA): TGTGCCAGCAGTTTTAGGGGACTTCCCGGAAACACCATATATTTT.

The V call is TRBV9, the J call TRBJ1-2, with TRBD1 identical over 9 bases. The ends lost 3 bases at V and 8 bases at J; junction bases unmatched: 8. This CDR3 is built from 14 residues. In germline, CDR1 is SGDLS, CDR2 YYNGEE. CDR3 DNA sequence: TGTGCCAGCAGCGCTGGAGGACAGGGGAGGGGCTACACCTTC. Translating it yields CASSAGGQGRGYTF.

CDR3 region: CASSPTGGEYEQYF. The CDR3 bases are TGTGCCAGCAGCCCGACAGGGGGCGAATACGAGCAGTACTTC. The chain uses TRBV7-9 and TRBJ2-7, with 10 bases aligning to TRBD1. V trimming: 5 bases; J trimming: 4 bases; junction bases outside the gene matches: 5. CDR3 length equals 14 residues. CDR1 is SEHNR, CDR2 FQNEAQ, per germline (reference sequence).

This rearrangement joins TRBV7-6 to TRBJ1-3; TRBD1 agrees at 7 bases. Trimming removed 5 bases from V and 0 bases from J; junction bases left unmatched: 10. The CDR3 totals 17 residues. Germline CDR1 and CDR2: SGHVS and FNYEAQ. The CDR3 DNA reads TGTGCCAGCAGCAACGCACAGGGGATCTCCTCTGGAAACACCATATATTTT. It specifies CASSNAQGISSGNTIYF.